The T cell receptor beta chain described here comes from a study of blood T cells in healthy people across ages. A second PCR, run for roughly 7 to 11 cycles, used a sample-barcoded 5' primer plus a J-beta primer mix. A 12-random-nucleotide template-switch adaptor tagged each cDNA molecule. MiXCR was run by TCRdb on the 5' RACE reads, yielding one entry per CDR3 protein. The sample lists about 1.4 million distinct CDR3 sequences, around 59% occurring once. The V gene's germline CDR1 is DFQATT and CDR2 SNEGSKA (reference sequence). There are 14 residues in the CDR3. The ends were cut back, 5 bases at V and 0 bases at J, with 13 bases in the middle.

The genes are TRBV20-1 and TRBJ1-2; D might be TRBD1 (5 bases). The sample consisted of blood. The receptor's source is a man between 18 and 35 years old in good health. CDR3 sequence: CSAPPTESNYGYTF. In DNA form, the CDR3 reads TGCAGTGCTCCACCGACAGAGTCTAACTATGGCTACACCTTC.